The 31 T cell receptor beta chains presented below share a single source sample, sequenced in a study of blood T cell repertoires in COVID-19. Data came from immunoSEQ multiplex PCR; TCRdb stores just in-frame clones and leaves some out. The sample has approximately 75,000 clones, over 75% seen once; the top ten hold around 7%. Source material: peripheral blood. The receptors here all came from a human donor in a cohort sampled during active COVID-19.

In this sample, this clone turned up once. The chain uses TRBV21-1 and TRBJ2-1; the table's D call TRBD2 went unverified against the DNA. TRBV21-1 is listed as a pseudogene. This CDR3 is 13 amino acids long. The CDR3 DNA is TGTGCCAGCAGGACGGTTACCGGGAATGAGCAGTTCTTC. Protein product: CASRTVTGNEQFF.

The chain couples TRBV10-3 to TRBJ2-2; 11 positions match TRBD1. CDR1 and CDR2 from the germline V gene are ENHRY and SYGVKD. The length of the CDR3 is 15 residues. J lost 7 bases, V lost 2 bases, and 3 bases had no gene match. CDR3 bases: TGTGCCATCAGTGAGGGACAGGGGGCTAACGGGGAGCTGTTTTTT. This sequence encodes CAISEGQGANGELFF.

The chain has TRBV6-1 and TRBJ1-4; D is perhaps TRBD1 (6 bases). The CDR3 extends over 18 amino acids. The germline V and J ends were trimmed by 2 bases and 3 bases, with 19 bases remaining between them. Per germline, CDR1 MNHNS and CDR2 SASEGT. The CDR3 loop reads CASSELLTGPGSNEKLFF. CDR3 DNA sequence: TGTGCCAGCAGTGAACTCCTGACAGGTCCAGGGTCTAATGAAAAACTGTTTTTT.

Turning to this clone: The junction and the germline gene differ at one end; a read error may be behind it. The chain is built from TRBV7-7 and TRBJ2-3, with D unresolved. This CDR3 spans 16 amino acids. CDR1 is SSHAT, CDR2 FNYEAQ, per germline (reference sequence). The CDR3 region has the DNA TGTGCTAGCAGCCCGAGACACTGGTCTAGCACAGATACGCAGTATTTT. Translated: CASSPRHWSSTDTQYF.

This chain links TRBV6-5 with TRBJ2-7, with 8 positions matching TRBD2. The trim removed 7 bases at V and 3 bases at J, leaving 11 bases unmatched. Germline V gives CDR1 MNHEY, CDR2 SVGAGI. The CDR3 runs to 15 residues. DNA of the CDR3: TGTGCCAGCAAACAGTGGACGGGGGGGGTCTACGAGCAGTACTTC. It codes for CASKQWTGGVYEQYF.

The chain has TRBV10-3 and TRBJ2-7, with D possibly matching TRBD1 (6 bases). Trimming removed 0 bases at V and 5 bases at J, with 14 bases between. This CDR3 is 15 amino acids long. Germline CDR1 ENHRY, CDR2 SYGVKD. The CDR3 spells CAISESSVGGDEQYF. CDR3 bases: TGTGCCATCAGTGAGTCCTCCGTAGGGGGAGACGAGCAGTACTTC.

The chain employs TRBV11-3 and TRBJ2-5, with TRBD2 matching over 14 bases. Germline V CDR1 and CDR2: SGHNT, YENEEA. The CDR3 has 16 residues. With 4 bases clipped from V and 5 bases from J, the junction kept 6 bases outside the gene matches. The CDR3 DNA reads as TGTGCCAGCAGCTCGGGGACTAGCGGGGGTTTGGAGACCCAGTACTTC. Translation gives CASSSGTSGGLETQYF.

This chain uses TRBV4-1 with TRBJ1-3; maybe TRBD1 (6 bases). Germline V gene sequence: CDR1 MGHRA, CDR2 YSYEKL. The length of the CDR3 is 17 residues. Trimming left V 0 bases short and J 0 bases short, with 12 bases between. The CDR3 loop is CASSQEGASRSGNTIYF. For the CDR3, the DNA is TGCGCCAGCAGCCAAGAGGGGGCCAGTCGCTCTGGAAACACCATATATTTT.

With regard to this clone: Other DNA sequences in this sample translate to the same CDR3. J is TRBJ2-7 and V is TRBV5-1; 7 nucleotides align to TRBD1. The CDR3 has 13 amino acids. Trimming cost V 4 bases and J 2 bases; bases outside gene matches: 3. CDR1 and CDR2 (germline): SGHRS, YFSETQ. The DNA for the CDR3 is TGCGCCAGCAGCCCTGACAGGGCCTACGAGCAGTACTTC. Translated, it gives CASSPDRAYEQYF.

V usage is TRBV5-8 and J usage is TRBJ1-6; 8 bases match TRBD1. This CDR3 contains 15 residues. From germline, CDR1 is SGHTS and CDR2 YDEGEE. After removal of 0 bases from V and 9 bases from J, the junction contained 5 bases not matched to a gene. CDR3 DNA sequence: TGTGCCAGCAGCTTGGTCCAGGGGGCTATTTCACCCCTCCACTTT. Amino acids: CASSLVQGAISPLHF.

The CDR3 DNA follows: TGCGCCAGCAGCCAACCTACGCGACAGGGGGTGAACACTGAAGCTTTCTTT. It is translated as CASSQPTRQGVNTEAFF. The chain uses TRBV4-1 and TRBJ1-1, with TRBD1 matching over 9 bases. Germline V gives CDR1 MGHRA, CDR2 YSYEKL. V shed 2 bases, J shed 0 bases, and the junction held 7 bases outside the gene matches. This CDR3 has 17 residues.

The CDR3 DNA follows: TGTGCCAGCAGCTGGACAGGGTATACTGGAAACACCATATATTTT. Translating gives CASSWTGYTGNTIYF. The chain is built from TRBV5-5 and TRBJ1-3; TRBD1 matches 8 bases. The CDR3 totals 15 residues. The V segment lost 3 bases and the J segment 2 bases; nucleotides outside the gene matches: 4. Germline V gene lookup returns CDR1 SGHKS and CDR2 YYEKEE (reference sequence).

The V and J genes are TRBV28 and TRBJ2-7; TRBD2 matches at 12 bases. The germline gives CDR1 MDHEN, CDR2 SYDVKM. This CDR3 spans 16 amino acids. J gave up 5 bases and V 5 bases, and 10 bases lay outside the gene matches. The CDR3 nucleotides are TGTGCCAGCAGTCCCCAGACTAGCGGGGGCCTTGACGAGCAGTACTTC. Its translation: CASSPQTSGGLDEQYF.

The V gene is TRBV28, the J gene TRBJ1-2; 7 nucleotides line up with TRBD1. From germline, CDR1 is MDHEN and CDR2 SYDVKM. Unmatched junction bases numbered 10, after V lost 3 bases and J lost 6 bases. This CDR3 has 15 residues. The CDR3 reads CASSFSTDRVHGYTF. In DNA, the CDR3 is TGTGCCAGCAGTTTTTCGACCGACAGGGTTCATGGCTACACCTTC.

CDR3 residues: CASRGGRSISYGYTF. The DNA for the CDR3 is TGTGCCAGCAGGGGGGGGCGATCGATTAGCTATGGCTACACCTTC. V is TRBV28 and J is TRBJ1-2, with a possible D match to TRBD1 (6 bases). CDR1 MDHEN and CDR2 SYDVKM come from the germline V gene. The CDR3 has 15 residues. V lost 6 bases to trimming and J lost 4 bases, with 18 bases between them.

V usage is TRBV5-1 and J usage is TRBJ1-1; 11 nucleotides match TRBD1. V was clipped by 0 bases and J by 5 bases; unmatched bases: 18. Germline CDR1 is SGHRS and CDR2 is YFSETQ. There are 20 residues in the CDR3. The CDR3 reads CASSLARTGGLEVGSTEAFF. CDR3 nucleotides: TGCGCCAGCAGCTTGGCCAGGACAGGGGGCTTGGAAGTAGGTAGTACTGAAGCTTTCTTT.

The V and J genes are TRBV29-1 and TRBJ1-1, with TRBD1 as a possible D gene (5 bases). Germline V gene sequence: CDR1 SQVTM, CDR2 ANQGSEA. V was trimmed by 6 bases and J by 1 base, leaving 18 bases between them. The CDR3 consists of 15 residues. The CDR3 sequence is CSVGPQGAPNTEAFF. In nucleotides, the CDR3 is TGCAGCGTGGGGCCTCAAGGGGCCCCGAACACTGAAGCTTTCTTT.

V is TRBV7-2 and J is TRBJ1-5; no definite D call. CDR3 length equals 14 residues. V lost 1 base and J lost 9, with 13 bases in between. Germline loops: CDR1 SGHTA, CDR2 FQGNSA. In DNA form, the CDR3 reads TGTGCCAGCAGCTTAGTACCACAAGAACCGCCCCAGCATTTT. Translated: CASSLVPQEPPQHF. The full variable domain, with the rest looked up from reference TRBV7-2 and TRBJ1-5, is GAGVSQSPSNKVTEKGKDVELRCDPISGHTALYWYRQSLGQGLEFLIYFQGNSAPDKSGLPSDRFSAERTGGSVSTLTIQRTQQEDSAVYLCASSLVPQEPPQHFGDGTRLSIL.

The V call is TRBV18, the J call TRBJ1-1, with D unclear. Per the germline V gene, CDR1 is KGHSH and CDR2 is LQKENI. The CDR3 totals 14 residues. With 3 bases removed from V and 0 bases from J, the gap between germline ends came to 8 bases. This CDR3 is CASSPLGMNTEAFF. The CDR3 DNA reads TGTGCCAGCTCACCCCTCGGGATGAACACTGAAGCTTTCTTT.

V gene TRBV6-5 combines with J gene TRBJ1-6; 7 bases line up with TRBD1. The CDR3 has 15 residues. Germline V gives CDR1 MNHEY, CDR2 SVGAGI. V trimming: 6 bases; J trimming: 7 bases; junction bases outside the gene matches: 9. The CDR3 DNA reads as TGTGCCAGCAGCCATTCGGGACAGCAAAATTCACCCCTCCACTTT. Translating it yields CASSHSGQQNSPLHF.

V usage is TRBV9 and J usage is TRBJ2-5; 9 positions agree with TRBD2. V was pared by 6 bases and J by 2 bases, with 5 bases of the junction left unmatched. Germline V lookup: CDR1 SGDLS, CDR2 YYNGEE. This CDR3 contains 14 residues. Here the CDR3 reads CASTFSGGQETQYF. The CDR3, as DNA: TGTGCCAGCACCTTTAGCGGGGGACAAGAGACCCAGTACTTC.

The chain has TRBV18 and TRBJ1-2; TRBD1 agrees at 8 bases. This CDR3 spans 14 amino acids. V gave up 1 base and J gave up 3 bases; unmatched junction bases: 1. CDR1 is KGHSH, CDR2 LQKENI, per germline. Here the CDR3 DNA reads TGTGCCAGCTCACCACTGGACAGGGACTATGGCTACACCTTC. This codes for CASSPLDRDYGYTF.

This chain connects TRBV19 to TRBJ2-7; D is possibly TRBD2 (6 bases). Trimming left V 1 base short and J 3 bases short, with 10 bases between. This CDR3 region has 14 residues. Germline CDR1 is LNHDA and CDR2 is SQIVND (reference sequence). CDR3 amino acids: CASSIGTGVYEQYF. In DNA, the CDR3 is TGTGCCAGTAGTATAGGGACGGGAGTCTACGAGCAGTACTTC.

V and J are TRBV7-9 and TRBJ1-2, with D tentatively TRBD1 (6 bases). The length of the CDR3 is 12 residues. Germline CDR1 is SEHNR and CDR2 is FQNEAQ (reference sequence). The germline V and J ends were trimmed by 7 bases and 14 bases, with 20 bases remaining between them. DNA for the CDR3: TGTGCCAGCAACGAGGGACCTTCGCAGGGGACCTTC. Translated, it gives CASNEGPSQGTF. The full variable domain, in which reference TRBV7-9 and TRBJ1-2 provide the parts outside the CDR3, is DTGVSQNPRHKITKRGQNVTFRCDPISEHNRLYWYRQTLGQGPEFLTYFQNEAQLEKSRLLSDRFSAERPKGSFSTLEIQRTEQGDSAMYLCASNEGPSQGTFGSGTRLTVV.

Here the CDR3 reads CASSPPMGGGSEQYF. CDR3 coding DNA: TGTGCCAGCTCACCACCGATGGGGGGGGGCAGCGAGCAGTACTTC. This rearrangement joins TRBV18 to TRBJ2-7, with D possibly TRBD2 on 7 matching bases. The V gene's germline CDR1 is KGHSH and CDR2 LQKENI. CDR3 length: 15 residues. Trimming stripped 0 bases from V and 6 bases from J, with 15 bases between.

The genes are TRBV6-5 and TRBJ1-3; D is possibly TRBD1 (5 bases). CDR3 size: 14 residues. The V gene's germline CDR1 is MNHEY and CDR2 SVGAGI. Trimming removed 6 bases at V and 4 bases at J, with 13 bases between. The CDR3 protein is CASSVQGGGNTIYF. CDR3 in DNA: TGTGCCAGCAGCGTGCAGGGTGGCGGAAACACCATATATTTT.

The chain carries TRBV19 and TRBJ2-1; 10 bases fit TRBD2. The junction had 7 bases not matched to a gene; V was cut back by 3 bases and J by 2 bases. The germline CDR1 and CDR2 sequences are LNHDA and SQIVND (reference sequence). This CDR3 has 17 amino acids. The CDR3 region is CASSISGGALTYNEQFF. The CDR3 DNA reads TGTGCCAGTAGTATCAGCGGGGGGGCTTTGACCTACAATGAGCAGTTCTTC.

The CDR3 reads CASSLDSGTDYMEAFF. CDR3 coding DNA: TGTGCCAGCAGCTTGGACTCCGGGACGGACTACATGGAAGCTTTCTTT. The chain carries TRBV5-4 and TRBJ1-1, with D possibly matching TRBD1 (5 bases). Germline V gene data show CDR1 as SGHNT and CDR2 as YYREEE (reference sequence). Trimming removed 0 bases from V and 8 bases from J, with 20 bases in between. This CDR3 comprises 16 residues.

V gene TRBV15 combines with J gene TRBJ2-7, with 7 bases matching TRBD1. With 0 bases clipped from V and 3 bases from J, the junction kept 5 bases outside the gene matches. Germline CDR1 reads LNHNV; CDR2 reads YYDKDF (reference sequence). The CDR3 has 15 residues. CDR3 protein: CATSREPGQIYEQYF. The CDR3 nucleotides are TGTGCCACCAGCAGAGAACCGGGACAGATCTACGAGCAGTACTTC.

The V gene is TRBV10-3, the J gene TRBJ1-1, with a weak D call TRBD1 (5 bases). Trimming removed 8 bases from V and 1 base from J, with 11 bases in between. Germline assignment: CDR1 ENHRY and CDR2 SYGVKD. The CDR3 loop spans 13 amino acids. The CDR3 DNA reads TGTGCCATCCAGGGTTTAGAGAACACTGAAGCTTTCTTT. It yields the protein CAIQGLENTEAFF.

The CDR3: CACNGQGNIQYF. In DNA form, the CDR3 reads TGTGCCTGTAATGGACAGGGAAACATTCAGTACTTC. The rearrangement uses TRBV30 and TRBJ2-4; the match to TRBD1 covers 8 bases. Trimming cost V 6 bases and J 6 bases; bases outside gene matches: 4. Germline V gives CDR1 GTSNPN, CDR2 SVGIG (reference sequence). The CDR3 covers 12 residues.